Following are 11 T cell receptor beta chains from one sample sequenced in a study of blood T cell repertoires in COVID-19. Profiled with immunoSEQ multiplex PCR; TCRdb holds only in-frame clones, not every one. The sample lists about 190,000 clones, approximately 79% occurring once. Source material: peripheral blood. The receptors come from a man aged 50 to 59 who had recovered from COVID-19.

The V and J genes are TRBV3-1 (or the pseudogene TRBV3-2) and TRBJ2-4; 7 bases match TRBD2. The CDR3 is made up of 15 amino acids. Looked up from germline, CDR1 is LGHDT and CDR2 is YNNKEL (reference sequence). V was pared by 2 bases and J by 0 bases, with 1 base of the junction left unmatched. The CDR3 region has the DNA TGTGCCAGCAGCCAACTAGCGGTAGCCAAAAACATTCAGTACTTC. Amino acid sequence: CASSQLAVAKNIQYF.

V and J are TRBV7-6 and TRBJ2-7, with D unclear. The CDR3 consists of 12 residues. V was cut by 5 bases and J by 6 bases, with 11 bases left in between. CDR1 and CDR2 from the germline V gene are SGHVS and FNYEAQ. In DNA, the CDR3 is TGTGCCAGCAGCATTGACACCCTCGAGCAGTACTTC. Protein sequence: CASSIDTLEQYF.

This clone was observed many times. The chain recombines TRBV5-1 with TRBJ2-1; 10 nucleotides match TRBD2. Germline CDR1 SGHRS, CDR2 YFSETQ. V shed 3 bases, J shed 7 bases, and the junction held 7 bases outside the gene matches. The CDR3 sequence is 15 residues long. The CDR3 DNA follows: TGCGCCAGCAGCTCAGCGGGAGGGCCCGAGAATGAGCAGTTCTTC. Translated, it gives CASSSAGGPENEQFF. Using reference TRBV5-1 and TRBJ2-1 for the parts outside the CDR3, the full variable domain is KAGVTQTPRYLIKTRGQQVTLSCSPISGHRSVSWYQQTPGQGLQFLFEYFSETQRNKGNFPGRFSGRQFSNSRSEMNVSTLELGDSALYLCASSSAGGPENEQFFGPGTRLTVL.

The rearrangement uses TRBV11-2 and TRBJ2-7; TRBD1 might be the D (5 bases). The CDR3 is 15 amino acids. Germline-derived CDR1 and CDR2 are SGHAT and FQNNGV. V was pared by 2 bases and J by 4 bases, with 15 bases between. CDR3 region: CASSLSQGTVYEQYF. Here the CDR3 DNA reads TGTGCCAGCAGCTTATCGCAGGGAACCGTTTACGAGCAGTACTTC.

The chain has TRBV5-1 and TRBJ2-2; 10 positions agree with TRBD2. Germline CDR1 reads SGHRS; CDR2 reads YFSETQ. Trimming removed 4 bases from V and 1 base from J; junction bases left unmatched: 4. This CDR3 is built from 16 residues. CDR3 nucleotide sequence: TGCGCCAGCAGCAGGACTAGCGGCCTGAACACCGGGGAGCTGTTTTTT. Encoded protein: CASSRTSGLNTGELFF.

The rearrangement joins TRBV10-3 to TRBJ2-7; the D gene is possibly TRBD2 (6 bases). The germline gives CDR1 ENHRY, CDR2 SYGVKD. The germline V and J ends were trimmed by 7 bases and 1 base, with 14 bases remaining between them. The CDR3 sequence is 14 residues long. For the CDR3, the DNA is TGTGCCATCAAAGGGACTGGGGAATCCTACGAGCAGTACTTC. This gives the protein CAIKGTGESYEQYF.

This chain links TRBV9 with TRBJ2-5; tentative D call: TRBD2 (5 bases). V shed 0 bases and J shed 5 bases, with 11 bases lying between them. Germline V gives CDR1 SGDLS, CDR2 YYNGEE. The CDR3 spans 14 residues. CDR3 loop: CASSVADERETQYF. DNA for the CDR3: TGTGCCAGCAGCGTAGCTGATGAGCGGGAGACCCAGTACTTC.

This clone occurred a few times. This chain uses TRBV5-1 with TRBJ1-5; 9 nucleotides line up with TRBD1. From germline, CDR1 is SGHRS and CDR2 YFSETQ. The trim removed 2 bases at V and 12 bases at J, leaving 21 bases unmatched. This CDR3 is 18 amino acids long. The CDR3 region is CASSLEPPGQGMVYGQHF. For the CDR3, the DNA is TGCGCCAGCAGCTTAGAACCTCCGGGACAGGGAATGGTTTACGGCCAGCATTTT.

This clone was seen a handful of times. This rearrangement joins TRBV7-2 to TRBJ1-1; D remains ambiguous. V shed 1 base and J shed 0 bases, with 9 bases lying between them. The CDR3 runs to 15 residues. From germline, CDR1 is SGHTA and CDR2 FQGNSA. CDR3 DNA sequence: TGTGCCAGCAGCTTAGGACGGAGGATGAACACTGAAGCTTTCTTT. Its translation: CASSLGRRMNTEAFF.

The V and J genes are TRBV7-9 and TRBJ2-5; D gene uncertain. The V gene lost 2 bases and the J gene lost 5 bases, with 9 bases spanning the gap. The germline V gene has CDR1 SEHNR and CDR2 FQNEAQ (reference sequence). The CDR3 has 13 residues. CDR3 amino acids: CASSLTAVETQYF. CDR3 DNA: TGTGCCAGCAGCTTAACGGCGGTGGAGACCCAGTACTTC.

The chain combines TRBV9 with TRBJ2-2; 10 positions match TRBD2. V dropped 3 bases and J dropped 4; count of bases not matched to a gene: 12. From germline, CDR1 is SGDLS and CDR2 YYNGEE. The CDR3 contains 18 residues. This chain's CDR3 is CASSAERSGRGSTGELFF. The CDR3 DNA follows: TGTGCCAGCAGCGCCGAGAGGAGCGGGAGGGGGTCCACCGGGGAGCTGTTTTTT.